Below are 28 T cell receptor beta chains sequenced from a single sample in a study of preoperative IRX-2 immunotherapy in early breast cancer. Only in-frame clones appear in the TCRdb table, and some are missing; sequencing was by immunoSEQ multiplex PCR. The data contain approximately 25,000 clones, roughly 75% of them singletons. The sample's treatment: preoperative locoregional IRX-2 cytokine immunotherapy. The specimen was lymph node tissue, collected after IRX-2 immunotherapy. The receptors here all came from a human donor with breast cancer.

This clone was observed once. V and J are TRBV29-1 and TRBJ1-2, with TRBD1 matching 10 bases. CDR1 is SQVTM and CDR2 is ANQGSEA in the germline V gene. This CDR3 has 14 residues. The V gene end was trimmed by 7 bases and the J gene end by 4 bases; junction bases not matched to a gene: 9. The CDR3 DNA is TGCAGCGCATCCGGGACAGGGGTTGGCTATGGCTACACCTTC. Its translation: CSASGTGVGYGYTF. Filled out from reference TRBV29-1 and TRBJ1-2, the complete variable domain reads SAVISQKPSRDICQRGTSLTIQCQVDSQVTMMFWYRQQPGQSLTLIATANQGSEATYESGFVIDKFPISRPNLTFSTLTVSNMSPEDSSIYLCSASGTGVGYGYTFGSGTRLTVV.

V usage is TRBV28 and J usage is TRBJ1-1, with unresolved D. V lost 5 bases and J 10 bases, leaving 14 bases between the germline ends. This CDR3 comprises 12 residues. Germline V gene lookup returns CDR1 MDHEN and CDR2 SYDVKM. The CDR3 nucleotides are TGTGCCAGCAGTCCCTATCGTAGTGGAGCTTTCTTT. Protein sequence: CASSPYRSGAFF.

Sample share makes this clone medium-sized. The chain has TRBV11-3 and TRBJ2-5, with D unresolved. V dropped 1 base and J dropped 5 bases, with 11 bases sitting between them. This CDR3 spans 14 amino acids. Germline loops: CDR1 SGHNT, CDR2 YENEEA. The CDR3 region has the DNA TGTGCCAGCAGCTTAGTTTACTCCGGGGAGACCCAGTACTTC. Translating it yields CASSLVYSGETQYF.

This chain joins TRBV5-1 and TRBJ1-3; D possibly corresponds to TRBD1 (6 bases). The CDR3 contains 16 residues. V gave up 0 bases and J gave up 4 bases, with 14 bases separating them. CDR1 and CDR2 (germline): SGHRS, YFSETQ. In DNA, the CDR3 is TGCGCCAGCAGCTTGGCCGAGTACAGGGCGGGAAACACCATATATTTT. It encodes CASSLAEYRAGNTIYF.

The chain recombines TRBV18 with TRBJ2-5; D call uncertain. This CDR3 comprises 13 residues. The V and J ends lost 3 bases and 1 base respectively, with 6 bases between them. In germline, CDR1 is KGHSH, CDR2 LQKENI. CDR3 residues: CASSPRPQETQYF. In nucleotides, the CDR3 is TGTGCCAGCTCACCCCGGCCCCAAGAGACCCAGTACTTC.

V gene TRBV10-3 combines with J gene TRBJ1-2; tentative D call: TRBD1 (5 bases). CDR1 ENHRY and CDR2 SYGVKD come from the germline V gene. Trimming removed 2 bases from V and 7 bases from J, with 11 bases in between. This CDR3 contains 13 residues. The CDR3 here is CAISEGQGLGYTF. The CDR3 DNA reads TGTGCCATCAGTGAGGGCCAGGGCCTTGGCTACACCTTC.

This chain links TRBV6-8 with TRBJ2-7, with 9 nucleotides matching TRBD1. The germline V gene has CDR1 MNHGY and CDR2 SAAAGT. CDR3 length: 14 amino acids. With V trimmed by 6 bases and J by 2 bases, 5 bases remained unmatched. CDR3 residues: CASSVGTGPYEQYF. The CDR3 DNA is TGTGCCAGCAGCGTGGGGACAGGGCCCTACGAGCAGTACTTC.

This chain links TRBV19 with TRBJ1-5, with D uncertain. The CDR3 is made up of 15 amino acids. Trimming stripped 8 bases from V and 0 bases from J, with 14 bases between. Germline CDR1 and CDR2: LNHDA and SQIVND (reference sequence). The CDR3 sequence is CASLRTANSNQPQHF. Written as DNA, the CDR3 is TGTGCCAGTCTTCGAACAGCCAATAGCAATCAGCCCCAGCATTTT.

This clone was seen just once. This chain joins TRBV14 and TRBJ1-2; D is unclear. V was cut by 1 base and J by 4 bases, with 7 bases left in between. CDR1 is SGHDN, CDR2 FVKESK, per germline. The CDR3 loop spans 13 amino acids. The CDR3 is CASSQGLGYGYTF. The CDR3 DNA is TGTGCCAGCAGCCAAGGGCTGGGCTATGGCTACACCTTC.

This clone has just one count. V usage is TRBV5-1 and J usage is TRBJ2-7, with a possible D match to TRBD1 (5 bases). The CDR3 length is 15 residues. Germline CDR1 is SGHRS and CDR2 is YFSETQ. Trimming pared 1 base from V and 2 bases from J, leaving 13 bases between. The CDR3 is CASSLMGLPTYEQYF. As DNA, the CDR3 is TGCGCCAGCAGCTTGATGGGGCTCCCTACCTACGAGCAGTACTTC.

V and J are TRBV28 and TRBJ1-1; 9 positions match TRBD1. V lost 5 bases, J lost 5 bases, and 9 bases stayed unmatched. The CDR3 totals 15 residues. Germline values: CDR1 MDHEN, CDR2 SYDVKM. CDR3 nucleotide sequence: TGTGCCAGCAGTCCACTCGGACAGGGGCGAACTGAAGCTTTCTTT. Amino acid sequence: CASSPLGQGRTEAFF.

V is TRBV28 and J is TRBJ1-1; D remains ambiguous. This CDR3 comprises 15 residues. V lost 1 base and J lost 5, with 14 bases in between. Germline V gene data show CDR1 as MDHEN and CDR2 as SYDVKM. CDR3 protein: CASSLSAGSGTEAFF. CDR3 nucleotides: TGTGCCAGCAGTTTATCGGCGGGTTCGGGGACTGAAGCTTTCTTT.

The CDR3: CASADSKDEQYF. CDR3 nucleotide sequence: TGTGCCAGCGCCGACTCGAAAGATGAGCAGTACTTC. The chain uses TRBV28 and TRBJ2-7, with D unresolved. The CDR3 has 12 residues. Trimming removed 8 bases from V and 7 bases from J, with 15 bases in between. Germline-derived CDR1 and CDR2 are MDHEN and SYDVKM.

The sample holds one count of this clone. This sequence joins TRBV4-1 and TRBJ1-1; a possible D gene is TRBD1 (5 bases). V was cut by 1 base and J by 8 bases, with 14 bases left in between. There are 14 residues in the CDR3. Germline loops: CDR1 MGHRA, CDR2 YSYEKL. The CDR3 sequence is CASSQVPETAEAFF. The CDR3 region has the DNA TGCGCCAGCAGCCAAGTCCCCGAGACAGCGGAAGCTTTCTTT.

This chain links TRBV11-3 with TRBJ2-7; D possibly matches TRBD1 or TRBD2 (6 bases each). Trimming removed 6 bases at V and 3 bases at J, with 18 bases between. The germline gives CDR1 SGHNT, CDR2 YENEEA. The CDR3 totals 15 residues. In DNA, the CDR3 is TGTGCCAGCAGGCCCGGGGGCGGGGCAGGCTACGAGCAGTACTTC. The encoded protein is CASRPGGGAGYEQYF. Looking up the rest from reference TRBV11-3 and TRBJ2-7 gives the full variable domain: EAGVVQSPRYKIIEKKQPVAFWCNPISGHNTLYWYLQNLGQGPELLIRYENEEAVDDSQLPKDRFSAERLKGVDSTLKIQPAELGDSAVYLCASRPGGGAGYEQYFGPGTRLTVT.

This chain links TRBV5-1 with TRBJ2-2; D uncertain. Trimming stripped 0 bases from V and 4 bases from J, with 10 bases between. CDR3 size: 15 residues. In germline, CDR1 is SGHRS, CDR2 YFSETQ. DNA for the CDR3: TGCGCCAGCAGCTTGGAAGGGTCGAGCACCGGGGAGCTGTTTTTT. This encodes CASSLEGSSTGELFF.

The J gene is TRBJ2-1, the V gene TRBV7-4; D is ambiguous. Trimming pared 8 bases from V and 0 bases from J, leaving 8 bases between. Germline V lookup: CDR1 SGHVT, CDR2 SQSDAQ. The CDR3 length is 13 residues. As DNA, the CDR3 is TGTGCCAGCCGGCGGAGCTCCTACAATGAGCAGTTCTTC. Encoded protein: CASRRSSYNEQFF.

This clone has just one count. This chain uses TRBV10-1 with TRBJ2-7; the match to TRBD2 covers 7 bases. The CDR3 spans 14 residues. The junction had 6 bases not matched to a gene; V was cut back by 5 bases and J by 2 bases. Germline-derived CDR1 and CDR2 are WNHNN and SYGVQD (reference sequence). DNA of the CDR3: TGCGCCAGCAGTCCCCGGACTAGGCCCTACGAGCAGTACTTC. The encoded protein is CASSPRTRPYEQYF.

This chain links TRBV19 with TRBJ2-2; 8 bases align to TRBD2. V trimming: 1 base; J trimming: 6 bases; junction bases outside the gene matches: 7. CDR1 and CDR2 (germline): LNHDA, SQIVND (reference sequence). CDR3 length: 16 residues. This CDR3 reads CASSIGGSGRAGELFF. The CDR3 coding sequence is TGTGCCAGTAGTATAGGTGGGAGCGGGAGAGCCGGGGAGCTGTTTTTT.

The chain has TRBV28 and TRBJ1-5, with TRBD1 as a possible D gene (6 bases). Germline V gives CDR1 MDHEN, CDR2 SYDVKM. Trimming shortened V by 7 bases and J by 11 bases, and 24 bases separated the two germline ends. There are 15 residues in the CDR3. The CDR3 sequence: CASKDKDSPGRAQHF. Here the CDR3 DNA reads TGTGCCAGCAAAGATAAGGACAGCCCGGGAAGGGCCCAGCATTTT.

The chain combines TRBV6-8 with TRBJ1-5; D is unclear. Germline V gene data show CDR1 as MNHGY and CDR2 as SAAAGT. This CDR3 is built from 16 residues. V lost 6 bases and J 0 bases, leaving 15 bases between the germline ends. CDR3 sequence (DNA): TGTGCCAGCAGGAAGGAACGGCAGCTTAGCAATCAGCCCCAGCATTTT. Translating gives CASRKERQLSNQPQHF.

The J gene is TRBJ1-3, the V gene TRBV11-3; D remains ambiguous. This CDR3 comprises 14 residues. The V end lost 7 bases, the J end lost 1 base, and 11 bases lay between the germline ends. Germline-derived CDR1 and CDR2 are SGHNT and YENEEA. CDR3 in amino acids: CASNYERSGNTIYF. The CDR3 DNA reads as TGTGCCAGCAACTATGAGCGGTCTGGAAACACCATATATTTT.

The sample holds a few counts of this clone. This chain uses TRBV6-8 with TRBJ1-1; tentative D call: TRBD1 (5 bases). Germline lookup yields CDR1 MNHGY and CDR2 SAAAGT. The ends were cut back, 6 bases at V and 5 bases at J, with 16 bases in the middle. The CDR3 has 14 residues. CDR3 loop: CASSPGTGQTEAFF. The CDR3 nucleotides are TGTGCCAGCAGCCCCGGGACTGGACAAACTGAAGCTTTCTTT.

CDR3: CASSFSSPGGDTQYF. The DNA of the CDR3 is TGTGCCAGCAGCTTTAGCTCGCCGGGAGGAGATACGCAGTATTTT. The V and J genes are TRBV7-1 and TRBJ2-3, with TRBD2 matching 7 bases. Being an ORF, TRBV7-1 has a function that is uncertain. The ends lost 4 bases at V and 5 bases at J; junction bases unmatched: 9. This CDR3 has 15 residues.

The chain joins TRBV6-8 to TRBJ2-7, with D perhaps assigned TRBD1 or TRBD2 (5 bases each). V lost 6 bases to trimming and J lost 0 bases, with 15 bases between them. The length of the CDR3 is 15 residues. Per the germline V gene, CDR1 is MNHGY and CDR2 is SAAAGT. CDR3 coding DNA: TGTGCCAGCAGAACACTAGGACAAGGCTCCTACGAGCAGTACTTC. Translation gives CASRTLGQGSYEQYF.

The rearrangement links TRBV7-1 to TRBJ2-5; D is undetermined. TRBV7-1 is annotated as an ORF whose role is uncertain. The CDR3 spans 13 residues. The germline V and J ends were trimmed by 4 bases and 2 bases, with 8 bases remaining between them. The CDR3 DNA is TGTGCCAGCAGCTTAGCCCAGCAAGAGACCCAGTACTTC. It encodes CASSLAQQETQYF.

The genes are TRBV6-8 and TRBJ1-4; D uncertain. Germline-derived CDR1 and CDR2 are MNHGY and SAAAGT. V lost 5 bases to trimming and J lost 8 bases, with 18 bases between them. The CDR3 spans 15 residues. The CDR3 region is CASSLSPRVGEKLFF. The CDR3 DNA follows: TGTGCCAGCAGTCTTTCCCCGCGGGTAGGGGAAAAACTGTTTTTT.

The chain carries TRBV6-8 and TRBJ2-7, with D perhaps TRBD1 (5 bases). The V gene's germline CDR1 is MNHGY and CDR2 SAAAGT. The ends were cut back, 7 bases at V and 1 base at J, with 14 bases in the middle. The CDR3 totals 14 residues. The DNA for the CDR3 is TGTGCCAGCAAGGAACGACAGTTATCCTACGAGCAGTACTTC. Its translation: CASKERQLSYEQYF.